Reported below is one TCR beta chain. Its specificity is not known. In germline, CDR1 is SGDLS, CDR2 YYNGEE. The CDR3 covers 16 residues. The V and J ends lost 7 bases and 2 bases respectively, with 18 bases between them. The data were taken from a study of T cell responses to AZD1222 COVID-19 vaccine. Points from the study as a whole: The study found Spike-specific TCR breadth and depth rose after two AZD1222 doses. Baseline antibody screening turned up just a handful of seropositive AZD1222 recipients.

Produced via immunoSEQ multiplex PCR; TCRdb's table is partial and in-frame only. The sample holds some 120,000 clones; around nine tenths are singletons and the top ten take 1.5% to 2%. V usage is TRBV9 and J usage is TRBJ2-2; D is ambiguous. This receptor was obtained from an adult who received the AZD1222 COVID-19 vaccine. The material sequenced was peripheral blood, taken 28 days after the second AZD1222 dose. Written as DNA, the CDR3 is TGTGCCAGCGGGCCGGTAGGGCTAGATAACACCGGGGAGCTGTTTTTT. This codes for CASGPVGLDNTGELFF.